Listed here are 7 T cell receptor beta chains from one sample, sequenced in a study of T cells in Graves' hyperthyroidism and ophthalmopathy. Amplification of TCR beta CDR3 regions was performed using RNA transcripts as template. When the TCR CDR3 underwent first-round RT-PCR, the HTBI primer set was used. TCRdb re-called the multiplex PCR reads with MiXCR, one entry per CDR3 protein. This sample has roughly 290,000 distinct CDR3 sequences, with 13% found just once. The sequencing sample was made of blood. These receptor sequences come from a woman in her thirties with Graves' hyperthyroidism that later progressed to Graves' ophthalmopathy.

The genes are TRBV4-3 and TRBJ2-3; 8 positions agree with TRBD2. V lost 4 bases and J lost 6; bases outside the gene matches: 9. CDR3 length: 15 amino acids. Germline V lookup: CDR1 LGHNA, CDR2 YSLEER. CDR3: CASSRHSRGGDTQYF. Written as DNA, the CDR3 is TGCGCCAGCAGCCGACATTCCCGGGGGGGGGATACGCAGTATTTT.

By sample share, this clonotype is medium-sized. The chain uses TRBV20-1 and TRBJ2-7; 10 bases fit TRBD2. J lost 0 bases, V lost 0 bases, and 5 bases had no gene match. From germline, CDR1 is DFQATT and CDR2 SNEGSKA (reference sequence). The CDR3 runs to 16 residues. CDR3 sequence: CSARDTLAGVSYEQYF. CDR3 nucleotides: TGCAGTGCTAGAGATACCCTAGCGGGAGTCTCCTACGAGCAGTACTTC.

Ten or more counts support this clonotype. V and J are TRBV27 and TRBJ1-5; D gene uncertain. CDR3 length equals 13 residues. Germline V gives CDR1 MNHEY, CDR2 SMNVEV (reference sequence). Trimming cost V 3 bases and J 1 base, with 4 bases left between them. The CDR3 DNA reads TGTGCCAGCAGTTTTTCCAGCAATCAGCCCCAGCATTTT. This sequence encodes CASSFSSNQPQHF.

This clonotype was picked up many times. The chain uses TRBV2 and TRBJ2-1; 8 bases are shared with TRBD2. V lost 1 base to trimming and J lost 3 bases; unmatched junction nucleotides: 2. The CDR3 sequence is 15 residues long. Looked up from germline, CDR1 is SNHLY and CDR2 is FYNNEI. CDR3 sequence: CASSEVAGGYNEQFF. The CDR3 DNA reads TGTGCCAGCAGTGAAGTCGCGGGAGGCTACAATGAGCAGTTCTTC.

This clonotype occurred many times. The chain combines TRBV2 with TRBJ2-3; D remains unclear. The germline gives CDR1 SNHLY, CDR2 FYNNEI. V gave up 4 bases and J gave up 0 bases, with 5 bases separating them. CDR3 length: 13 amino acids. The CDR3, as DNA: TGTGCCAGCAGTGTAGGAAGCACAGATACGCAGTATTTT. This translates into CASSVGSTDTQYF.

This clonotype was recorded at least ten times. The V call is TRBV20-1, the J call TRBJ2-5, with D maybe TRBD2 (6 bases). The CDR3 is 15 amino acids. Between the trimmed V and J ends, which lost 3 bases and 1 base, there was a span of 15 bases. Germline assignment: CDR1 DFQATT and CDR2 SNEGSKA (reference sequence). The CDR3: CSASTGAEIQETQYF. The CDR3 bases are TGCAGTGCTAGTACGGGAGCCGAAATCCAAGAGACCCAGTACTTC.

This clonotype has ten or more counts. In DNA, the CDR3 is TGTGCCAGCAGTTTCACGAGAACCGGGACTAGCGGGAGCAATGAGCAGTTCTTC. Translated: CASSFTRTGTSGSNEQFF. J is TRBJ2-1 and V is TRBV27, with TRBD2 identical over 14 bases. The V gene end was trimmed by 3 bases and the J gene end by 6 bases; junction bases not matched to a gene: 10. CDR3 size: 18 residues. Germline CDR1 MNHEY, CDR2 SMNVEV (reference sequence).